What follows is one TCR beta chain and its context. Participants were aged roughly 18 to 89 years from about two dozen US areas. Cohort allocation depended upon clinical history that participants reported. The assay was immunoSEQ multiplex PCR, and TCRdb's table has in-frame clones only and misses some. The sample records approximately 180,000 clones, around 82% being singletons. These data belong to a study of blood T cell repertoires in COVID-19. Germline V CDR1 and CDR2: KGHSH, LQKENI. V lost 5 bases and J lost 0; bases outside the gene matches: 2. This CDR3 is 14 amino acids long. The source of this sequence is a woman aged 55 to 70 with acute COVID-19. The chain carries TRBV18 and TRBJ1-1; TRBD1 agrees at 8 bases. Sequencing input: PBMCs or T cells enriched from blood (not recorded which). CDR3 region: CASSEQGVNTEAFF. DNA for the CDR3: TGTGCCAGCTCAGAACAGGGGGTGAACACTGAAGCTTTCTTT. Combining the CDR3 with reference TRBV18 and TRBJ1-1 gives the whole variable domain NAGVMQNPRHLVRRRGQEARLRCSPMKGHSHVYWYRQLPEEGLKFMVYLQKENIIDESGMPKERFSAEFPKEGPSILRIQQVVRGDSAAYFCASSEQGVNTEAFFGQGTRLTVV.